Below, 2 T cell receptor beta chains from the same sample are listed, as sequenced in a study of OX40 agonist ivuxolimab in advanced cancers. Profiling relied on immunoSEQ multiplex PCR, and the TCRdb table lists in-frame clones only, not all of them. The sample has tens of thousands of clones; 80% to 90% are singletons. The source was CD4+ or CD8+ T cells sorted from blood, collected in a trial of the OX40 agonist ivuxolimab. The receptors were sampled from an adult with an advanced solid tumor such as melanoma, head and neck, liver or kidney cancer.

A remark on this clone: A junction boundary mismatches the germline segment, possibly from a read error. The V call is TRBV7-7, the J call TRBJ2-5; 9 positions match TRBD2. Germline V lookup: CDR1 SSHAT, CDR2 FNYEAQ (reference sequence). The CDR3 spans 16 residues. The CDR3 region is CASSLSAGGPGETQYF. CDR3 nucleotides: TGTGCTAGCAGCTTGAGCGCGGGGGGGCCGGGAGAGACCCAGTACTTC.

CDR3 region: CSVDARGQGNTIYF. CDR3 DNA sequence: TGCAGCGTTGATGCGAGGGGGCAAGGAAACACCATATATTTT. This chain joins TRBV29-1 and TRBJ1-3; 7 positions match TRBD1. Trimming took 3 bases from V and 4 from J; bases not matched to a gene: 6. The CDR3 extends over 14 amino acids. Germline CDR1 reads SQVTM; CDR2 reads ANQGSEA.